The clone carrying this T cell receptor (beta chain) was found once. Its antigen remains unknown. This sample was included in a study of T cell repertoires in cytomegalovirus infection. Trimming stripped 4 bases from V and 1 base from J, with 8 bases between. This CDR3 is built from 14 residues. The germline CDR1 and CDR2 sequences are SGHVS and FQNEAQ. Study conclusions and caveats: Clonotypes of TCR beta that were HLA-C-restricted and CMV-specific dominated the ex vivo response.

MiXCR, run by TCRdb on the reads, gives a single entry per CDR3 protein. The table shows about 34,000 distinct CDR3 sequences, with about 54% occurring only once. The rearrangement uses TRBV7-8 and TRBJ1-3, with no clear D. This TCR was recovered from a human donor in good health (CMV status not recorded). Some clones in this sample may be carry-over from other donors' samples. Material: CD8+ T cells from cultured PBMCs, obtained from culture after CMV antigen stimulation. The CDR3 protein is CASSYPGSGNTIYF. CDR3 nucleotides: TGTGCCAGCAGCTATCCAGGTTCTGGAAACACCATATATTTT. Full variable domain (outside the CDR3, taken from reference TRBV7-8 and TRBJ1-3): GAGVSQSPRYKVAKRGQDVALRCDPISGHVSLFWYQQALGQGPEFLTYFQNEAQLDKSGLPSDRFFAERPEGSVSTLKIQRTQQEDSAVYLCASSYPGSGNTIYFGEGSWLTVV.